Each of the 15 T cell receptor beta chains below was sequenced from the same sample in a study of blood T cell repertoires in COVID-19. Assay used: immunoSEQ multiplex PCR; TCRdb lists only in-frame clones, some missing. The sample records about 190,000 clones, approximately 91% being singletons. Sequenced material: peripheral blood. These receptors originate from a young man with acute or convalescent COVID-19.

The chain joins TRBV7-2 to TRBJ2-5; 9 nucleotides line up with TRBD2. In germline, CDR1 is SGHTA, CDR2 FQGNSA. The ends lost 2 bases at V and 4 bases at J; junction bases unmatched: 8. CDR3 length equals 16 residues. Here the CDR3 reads CASSLSVSGSGETQYF. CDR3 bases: TGTGCCAGCAGCTTATCGGTTAGCGGGAGTGGAGAGACCCAGTACTTC.

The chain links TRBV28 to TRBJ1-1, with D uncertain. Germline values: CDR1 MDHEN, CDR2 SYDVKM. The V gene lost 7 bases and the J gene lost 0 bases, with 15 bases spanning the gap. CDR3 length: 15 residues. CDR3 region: CASNPPTGVNTEAFF. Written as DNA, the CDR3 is TGTGCCAGCAATCCCCCCACCGGGGTGAACACTGAAGCTTTCTTT.

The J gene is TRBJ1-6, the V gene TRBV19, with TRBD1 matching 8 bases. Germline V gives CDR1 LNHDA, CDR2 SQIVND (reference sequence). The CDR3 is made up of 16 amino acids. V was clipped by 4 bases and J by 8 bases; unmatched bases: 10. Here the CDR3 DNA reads TGTGCCAGTAGTACCGACGGGGGGACAGGTTATTCACCCCTCCACTTT. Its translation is CASSTDGGTGYSPLHF.

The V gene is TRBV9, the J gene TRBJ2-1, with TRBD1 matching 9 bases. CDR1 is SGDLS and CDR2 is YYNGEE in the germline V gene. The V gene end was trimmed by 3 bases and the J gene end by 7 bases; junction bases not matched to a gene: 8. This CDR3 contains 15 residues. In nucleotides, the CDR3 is TGTGCCAGCAGCGCCGACAGGGGGATCAGGAATGAGCAGTTCTTC. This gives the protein CASSADRGIRNEQFF.

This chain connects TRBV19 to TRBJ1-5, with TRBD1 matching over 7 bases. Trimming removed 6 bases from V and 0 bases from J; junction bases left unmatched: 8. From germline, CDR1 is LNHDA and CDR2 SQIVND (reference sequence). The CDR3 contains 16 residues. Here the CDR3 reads CASRPPGQHSNQPQHF. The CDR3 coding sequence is TGTGCCAGTAGGCCCCCGGGACAGCATAGCAATCAGCCCCAGCATTTT.

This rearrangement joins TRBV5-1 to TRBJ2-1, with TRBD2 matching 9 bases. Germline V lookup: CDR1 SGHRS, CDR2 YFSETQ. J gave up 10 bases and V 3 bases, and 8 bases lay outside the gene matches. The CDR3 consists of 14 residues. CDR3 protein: CASSSLTSGEEQFF. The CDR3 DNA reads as TGCGCCAGCAGCTCGTTGACTAGCGGAGAAGAGCAGTTCTTC.

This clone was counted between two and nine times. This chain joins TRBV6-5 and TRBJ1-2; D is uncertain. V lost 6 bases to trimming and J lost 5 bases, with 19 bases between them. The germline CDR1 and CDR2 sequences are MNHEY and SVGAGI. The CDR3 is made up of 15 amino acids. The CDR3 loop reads CASRGTWWAGYGYTF. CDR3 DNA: TGTGCCAGCAGGGGCACCTGGTGGGCTGGGTATGGCTACACCTTC.

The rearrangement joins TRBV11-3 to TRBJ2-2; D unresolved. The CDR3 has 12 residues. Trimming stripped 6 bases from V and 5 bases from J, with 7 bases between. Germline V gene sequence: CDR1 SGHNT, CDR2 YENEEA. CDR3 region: CASRQTTGELFF. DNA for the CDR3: TGTGCCAGCAGGCAGACTACCGGGGAGCTGTTTTTT.

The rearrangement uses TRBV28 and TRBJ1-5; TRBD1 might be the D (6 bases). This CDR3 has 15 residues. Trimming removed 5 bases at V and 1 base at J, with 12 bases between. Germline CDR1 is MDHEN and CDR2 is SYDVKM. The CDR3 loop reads CASSAGTGSNQPQHF. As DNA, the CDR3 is TGTGCCAGCAGTGCCGGAACAGGGAGCAATCAGCCCCAGCATTTT.

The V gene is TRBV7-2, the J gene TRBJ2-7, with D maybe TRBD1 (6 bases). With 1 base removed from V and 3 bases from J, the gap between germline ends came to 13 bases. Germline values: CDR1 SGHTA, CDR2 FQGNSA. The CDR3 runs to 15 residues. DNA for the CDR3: TGTGCCAGCAGCTTAGGTCCCGGACAGAGCTACGAGCAGTACTTC. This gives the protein CASSLGPGQSYEQYF.

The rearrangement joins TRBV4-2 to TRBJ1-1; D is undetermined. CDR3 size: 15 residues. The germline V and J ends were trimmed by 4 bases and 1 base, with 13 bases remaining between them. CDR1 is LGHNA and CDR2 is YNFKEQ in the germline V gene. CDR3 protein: CASSRGRWANTEAFF. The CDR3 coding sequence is TGTGCCAGCAGCCGTGGGCGATGGGCGAACACTGAAGCTTTCTTT.

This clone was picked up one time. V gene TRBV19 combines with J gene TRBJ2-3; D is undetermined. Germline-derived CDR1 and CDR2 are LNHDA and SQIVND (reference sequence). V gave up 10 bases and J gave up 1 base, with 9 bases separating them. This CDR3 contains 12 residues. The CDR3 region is CATEARTDTQYF. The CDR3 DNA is TGTGCCACCGAGGCTCGCACAGATACGCAGTATTTT.

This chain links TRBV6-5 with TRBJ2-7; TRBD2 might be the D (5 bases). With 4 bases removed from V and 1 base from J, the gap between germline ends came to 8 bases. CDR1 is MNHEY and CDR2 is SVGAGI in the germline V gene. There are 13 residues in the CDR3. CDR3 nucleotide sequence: TGTGCCAGCAGTTTTACGGGATCCTACGAGCAGTACTTC. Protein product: CASSFTGSYEQYF.

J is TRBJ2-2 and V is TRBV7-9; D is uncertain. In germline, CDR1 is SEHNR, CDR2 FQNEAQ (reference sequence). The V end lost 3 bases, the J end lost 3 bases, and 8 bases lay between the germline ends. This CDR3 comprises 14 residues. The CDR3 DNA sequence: TGTGCCAGCAGCTTCGACACCGACACCGGGGAGCTGTTTTTT. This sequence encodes CASSFDTDTGELFF.

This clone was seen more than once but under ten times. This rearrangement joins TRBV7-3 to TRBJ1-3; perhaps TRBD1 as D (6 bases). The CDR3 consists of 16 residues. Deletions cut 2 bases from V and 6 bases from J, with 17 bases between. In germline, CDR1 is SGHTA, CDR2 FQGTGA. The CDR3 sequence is CASSLWGPPQENTIYF. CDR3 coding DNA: TGTGCCAGCAGCTTATGGGGGCCCCCACAGGAAAACACCATATATTTT.